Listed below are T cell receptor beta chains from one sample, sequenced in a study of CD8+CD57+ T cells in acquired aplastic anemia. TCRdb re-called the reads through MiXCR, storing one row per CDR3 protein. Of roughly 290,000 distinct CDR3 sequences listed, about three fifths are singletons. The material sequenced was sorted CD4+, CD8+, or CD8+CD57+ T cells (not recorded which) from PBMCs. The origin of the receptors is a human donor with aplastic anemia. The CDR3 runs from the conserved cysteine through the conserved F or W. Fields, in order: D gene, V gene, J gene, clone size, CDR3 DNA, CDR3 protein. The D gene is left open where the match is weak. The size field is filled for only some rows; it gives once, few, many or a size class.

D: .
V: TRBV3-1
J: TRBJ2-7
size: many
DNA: TGTGCCAGCAGCCAAAATAGCGCCTACGAGCAGTACTTC
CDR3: CASSQNSAYEQYF

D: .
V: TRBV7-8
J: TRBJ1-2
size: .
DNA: TGTGCCAGCAGCTTAGTCAACGGGGGCGACTATGGCTACACCTTC
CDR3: CASSLVNGGDYGYTF

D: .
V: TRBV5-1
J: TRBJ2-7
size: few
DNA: TGCGCCAGCAGCTCTGGACGGATAGACTACGAGCAGTACTTC
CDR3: CASSSGRIDYEQYF

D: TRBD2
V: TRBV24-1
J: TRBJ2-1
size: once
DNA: TGTGCCACACGACGGGGGGGATCCAATGAGCAGTTCTTC
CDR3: CATRRGGSNEQFF

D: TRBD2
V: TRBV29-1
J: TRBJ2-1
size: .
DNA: TGCAGCGGGGGACTAGCGGGAGGAAATGAGCAGTTCTTC
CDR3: CSGGLAGGNEQFF

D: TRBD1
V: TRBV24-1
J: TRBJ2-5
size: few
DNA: TGTGCCACCAGTACGCCCACAGGGGGCGTAGAGACCCAGTACTTC
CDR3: CATSTPTGGVETQYF

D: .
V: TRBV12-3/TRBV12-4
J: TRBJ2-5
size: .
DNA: TGTGCCAGCAGTTTTACCCCTCGAGAGACCCAGTACTTC
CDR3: CASSFTPRETQYF

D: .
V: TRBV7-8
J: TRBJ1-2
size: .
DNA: TGTGCCAGCAGCTTAGCGGACGGCTATGGCTACACCTTC
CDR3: CASSLADGYGYTF

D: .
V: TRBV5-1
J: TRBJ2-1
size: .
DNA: TGCGCCAGCAGCTGGCGAGGTAAGTTCTTC
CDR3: CASSWRGKFF

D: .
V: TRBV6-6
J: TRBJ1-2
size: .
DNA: TGTGCCAGCAGTTCCGGGACGGGAGTCTATGGCTACACCTTC
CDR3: CASSSGTGVYGYTF

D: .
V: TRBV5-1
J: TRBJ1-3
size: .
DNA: TGCGCCAGCAGCTTGGCCGTGAGGAACACCATATATTTT
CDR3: CASSLAVRNTIYF

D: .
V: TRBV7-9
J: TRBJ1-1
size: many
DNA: TGTGCCAGCAGCGCTAAGAGGGTAGGGAACACTGAAGCTTTCTTT
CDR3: CASSAKRVGNTEAFF

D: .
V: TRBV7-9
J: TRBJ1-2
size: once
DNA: TGTGCCAGCAGCTTAGCGGGGGGAGAGGTCCTCTTC
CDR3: CASSLAGGEVLF

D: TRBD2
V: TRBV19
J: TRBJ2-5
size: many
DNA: TGTGCCACCTCCCTCGCGGGAGGGCAAGAGACCCAGTACTTC
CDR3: CATSLAGGQETQYF

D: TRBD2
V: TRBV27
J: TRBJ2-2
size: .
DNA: TGTGCCAGCAGTTTATCGACTAGCCATTTGGACGGGGAGCCGTTTTTT
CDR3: CASSLSTSHLDGEPFF

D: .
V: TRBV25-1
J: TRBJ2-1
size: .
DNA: TGTGCCAGCAGTGATGGGGGCCGGCATGAGCAGTTCTTC
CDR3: CASSDGGRHEQFF

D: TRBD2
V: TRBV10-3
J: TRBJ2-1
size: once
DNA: TGTGCCATCAGTGAGCTATTAGCGGGGGGCACTTACAATGAGCAGTTCTTC
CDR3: CAISELLAGGTYNEQFF

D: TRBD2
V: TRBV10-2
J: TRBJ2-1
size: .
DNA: TGCGCCAGCAGGGAAGGCGGGGGGGCCGGACGACATGAGCAGTTCTTC
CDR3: CASREGGGAGRHEQFF

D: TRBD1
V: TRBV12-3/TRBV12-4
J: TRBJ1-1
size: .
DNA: TGTGCCAGCAGTTTCGACAGGGGAGGAACTGAAGCTTTCTTT
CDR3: CASSFDRGGTEAFF

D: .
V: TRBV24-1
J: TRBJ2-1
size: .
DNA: TGTGCCACCAGTGATCGTTTCAGATCCAATTACAATGAGCAGTTCTTC
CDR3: CATSDRFRSNYNEQFF

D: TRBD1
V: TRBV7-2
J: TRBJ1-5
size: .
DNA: TGTGCCAGCAGCAGCGAAGGGGGCCGCAATCAGCCCCAGCATTTT
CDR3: CASSSEGGRNQPQHF

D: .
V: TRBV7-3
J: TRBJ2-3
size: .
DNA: TGTGCCAGCAGTACCCGGGGGACAGATACGCAGTATTTT
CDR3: CASSTRGTDTQYF

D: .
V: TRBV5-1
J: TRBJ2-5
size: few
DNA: TGCGCCAGCATTCAGGGGACGGCCTTGACGACCCAGTACTTC
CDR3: CASIQGTALTTQYF

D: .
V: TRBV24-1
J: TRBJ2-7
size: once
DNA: TGTGCCACCAGTGATTTCGGACGGGGCATCTACGAGCAGTACTTC
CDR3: CATSDFGRGIYEQYF

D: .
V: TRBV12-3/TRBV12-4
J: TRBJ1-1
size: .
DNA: TGTGCCAGCACCATTAGCGGGAGCATGAACACTGAAGCTTTCTTT
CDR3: CASTISGSMNTEAFF

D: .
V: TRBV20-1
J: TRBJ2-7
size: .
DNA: TGCAGTGCTAGAGATGGGGGGCTAAAACCATACGAGCAGTACTTC
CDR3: CSARDGGLKPYEQYF

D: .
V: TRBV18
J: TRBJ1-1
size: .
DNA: TGTGCCAGCCCACCGTCCGGGACGGTGAACACTGAAGCTTTCTTT
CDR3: CASPPSGTVNTEAFF

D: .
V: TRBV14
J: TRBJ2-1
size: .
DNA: TGTGCCAGCAGCAGGGTACCCGGGAATGAGCAGTTCTTC
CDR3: CASSRVPGNEQFF

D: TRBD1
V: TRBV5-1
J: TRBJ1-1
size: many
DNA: TGCGCCAGCGCGACAGGGGACACTGAAGCTTTCTTT
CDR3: CASATGDTEAFF

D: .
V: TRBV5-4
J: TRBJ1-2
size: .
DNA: TGTGCCAGCAGCGGGAGAGGGCTCAATTACTATGGCTACACCTTC
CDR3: CASSGRGLNYYGYTF

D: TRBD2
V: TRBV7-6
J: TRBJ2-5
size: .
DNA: TGTGCCAGCAGCCTTATGGGACTAGCGGGACAAGAGACCCAGTACTTC
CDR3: CASSLMGLAGQETQYF

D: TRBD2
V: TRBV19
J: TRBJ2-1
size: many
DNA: TGTGCCAGTAGTATAGGGGGACTAGCGGCTGAGCAGTTCTTC
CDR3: CASSIGGLAAEQFF

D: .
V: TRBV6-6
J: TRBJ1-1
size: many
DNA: TGTGCCAGCAGGATCGGACGGAGCATGAACACTGAAGCTTTCTTT
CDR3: CASRIGRSMNTEAFF

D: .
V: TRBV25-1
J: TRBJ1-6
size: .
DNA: TGTGCCAGCAGTGAAGGACGGTCTAATTCACCCCTCCACTTT
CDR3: CASSEGRSNSPLHF

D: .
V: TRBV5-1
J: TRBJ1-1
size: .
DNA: TGTGCCAGCAGCTTGGTTACCACTGAAGCTTTCTTT
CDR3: CASSLVTTEAFF

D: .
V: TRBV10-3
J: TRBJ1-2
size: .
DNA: TGTGCCATCAGTGATGGACTAAACTATGGCTACACCTTC
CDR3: CAISDGLNYGYTF

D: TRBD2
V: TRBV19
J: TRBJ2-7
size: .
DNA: TGTGCCAGTAGTAGCCCGGGGGGAAACAGCCCCTACGAGCAGTACTTC
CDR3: CASSSPGGNSPYEQYF

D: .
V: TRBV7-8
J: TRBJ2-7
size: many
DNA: TGTGCCAGCAGCTTAGAGGGATTGGGAGCAAACTACGAGCAGTACTTC
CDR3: CASSLEGLGANYEQYF

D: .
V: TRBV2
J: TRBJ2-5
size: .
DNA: TGTGCCAGCGCGGGCCAAGAGACCCAGTACTTC
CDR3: CASAGQETQYF

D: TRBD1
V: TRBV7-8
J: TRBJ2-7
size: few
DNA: TGTGCCAGCAGCTCCGGGACAGGGGTTTCCTACGAGCAGTACTTC
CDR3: CASSSGTGVSYEQYF

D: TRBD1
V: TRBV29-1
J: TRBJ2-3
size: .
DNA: TGCAGCGTTTCGGATGGGACAGGGGGCACAGATACGCAGTATTTT
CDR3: CSVSDGTGGTDTQYF

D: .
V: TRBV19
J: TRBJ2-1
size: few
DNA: TGTGCCAGTAGTAGTTCGCTCTACAATGAGCAGTTCTTC
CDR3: CASSSSLYNEQFF

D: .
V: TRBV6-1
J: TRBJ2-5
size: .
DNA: TGTGCCAGCAGTTACCACATGGCTAATTCGAAAGAGACCCAGTACTTC
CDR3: CASSYHMANSKETQYF

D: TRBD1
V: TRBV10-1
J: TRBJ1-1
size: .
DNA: TGCGCCAGCAGTGTACTAGGACAGGGGAACACTGAAGCTTTCTTT
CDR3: CASSVLGQGNTEAFF

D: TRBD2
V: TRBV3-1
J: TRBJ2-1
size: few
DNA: TGTGCCAGCAGCCATCAACCGGGACTAGGGAATGAGCAGTTCTTC
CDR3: CASSHQPGLGNEQFF

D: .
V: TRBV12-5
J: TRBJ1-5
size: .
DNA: TGTGCTAGTGGTTGGACACAGCATTTT
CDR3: CASGWTQHF

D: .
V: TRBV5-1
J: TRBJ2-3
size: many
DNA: TGCGCCAGCAGATCCACGGGGACTAGCACAGATACGCAGTATTTT
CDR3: CASRSTGTSTDTQYF

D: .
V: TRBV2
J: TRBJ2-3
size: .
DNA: TGTGCCAGCAGTCCGGTCCTGAGTTTAAAGACAGATACGCAGTATTTT
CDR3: CASSPVLSLKTDTQYF

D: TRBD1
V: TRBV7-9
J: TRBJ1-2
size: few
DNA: TGTGCCAGCAGCCCTGGGACAGGGGGGTCCTATGGCTACACCTTC
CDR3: CASSPGTGGSYGYTF

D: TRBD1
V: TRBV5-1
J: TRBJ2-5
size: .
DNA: TGTGCCAGCAGCTCCGCCGGGACAGGGGGAGAGACCCAGTGCTTC
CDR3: CASSSAGTGGETQCF

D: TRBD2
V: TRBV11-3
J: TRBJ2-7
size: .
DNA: TGCGCCAGCAGCCAAGATAAGGGACTAGGGAACGAGCAGTACTTC
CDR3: CASSQDKGLGNEQYF

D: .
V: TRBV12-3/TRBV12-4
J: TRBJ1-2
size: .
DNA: TGTGCCAGCAGTACGGGGTTCGGCTACACCTTC
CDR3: CASSTGFGYTF

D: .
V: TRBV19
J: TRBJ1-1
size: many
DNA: TGTGCCAGTAGCACAGTCACAGGGTGGGAAGCTTTCTTT
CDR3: CASSTVTGWEAFF

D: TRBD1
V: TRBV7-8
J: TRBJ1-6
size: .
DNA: TGTGCCAGCAGCAAACGGACAGGGTATAGCTCCTATAATTCACCCCTCCACTTT
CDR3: CASSKRTGYSSYNSPLHF

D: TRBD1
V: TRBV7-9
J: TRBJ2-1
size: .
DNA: TGTGCCAGCAGCCCCCGGGACAGCTTTAATGAGCAGTTCTTC
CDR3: CASSPRDSFNEQFF

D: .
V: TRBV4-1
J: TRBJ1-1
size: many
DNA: TGCGCCAGCAGCCAAGGGAGAGGACCGAACACTGAAGCTTTCTTT
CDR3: CASSQGRGPNTEAFF

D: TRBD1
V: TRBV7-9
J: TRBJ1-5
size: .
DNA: TGTGCCAGCAGCGTCGACAGGGGTGAACAGCCCCAGCATTTT
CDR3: CASSVDRGEQPQHF